Listed here is a single T cell receptor beta chain. As yet, its antigen is unknown. TCRdb keeps only in-frame clones here, not all; method: immunoSEQ multiplex PCR. The sample holds about 510,000 clones, nearly 80% seen once. This entry is derived from a study of shared clonotypes between healthy human individuals. Overall study findings and caveats: The authors sampled blood alone, and tissue repertoires likely differ. A limitation of the genetic and exposure-history diversity represented arose from few donors. Read depth was anticipated to influence clonotype sharing among donors.

The V and J ends lost 4 bases and 5 bases respectively, with 8 bases between them. The V gene's germline CDR1 is SEHNR and CDR2 FQNEAQ (reference sequence). This CDR3 contains 12 residues. This TCR derives from a woman aged 40 to 50 in good health. Some clones in this sample may be carry-over from other donors' samples. V gene TRBV7-9 combines with J gene TRBJ2-5; no clear D. The specimen sequenced was PBMCs. The CDR3 here is CASSSVGETQYF. CDR3 nucleotides: TGTGCCAGCAGCTCAGTTGGGGAGACCCAGTACTTC.